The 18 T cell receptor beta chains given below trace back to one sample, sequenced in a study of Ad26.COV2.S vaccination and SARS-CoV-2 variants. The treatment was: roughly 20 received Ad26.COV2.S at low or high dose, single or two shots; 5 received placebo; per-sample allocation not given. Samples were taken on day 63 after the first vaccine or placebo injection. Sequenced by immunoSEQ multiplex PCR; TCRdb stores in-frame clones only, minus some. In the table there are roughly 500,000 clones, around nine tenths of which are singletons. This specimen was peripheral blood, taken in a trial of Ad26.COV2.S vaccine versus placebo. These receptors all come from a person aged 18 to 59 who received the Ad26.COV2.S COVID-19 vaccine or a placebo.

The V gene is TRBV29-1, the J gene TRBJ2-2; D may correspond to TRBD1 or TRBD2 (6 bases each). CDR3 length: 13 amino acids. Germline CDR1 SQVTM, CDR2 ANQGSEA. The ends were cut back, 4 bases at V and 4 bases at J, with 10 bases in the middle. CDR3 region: CSVGGAGTGELFF. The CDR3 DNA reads TGCAGCGTTGGGGGGGCAGGCACCGGGGAGCTGTTTTTT.

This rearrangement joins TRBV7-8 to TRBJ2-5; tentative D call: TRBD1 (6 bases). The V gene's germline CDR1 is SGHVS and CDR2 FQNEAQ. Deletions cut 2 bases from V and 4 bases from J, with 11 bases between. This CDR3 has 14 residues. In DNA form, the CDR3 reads TGTGCCAGCAGCTTAAGGACAGCTCGAGAGACCCAGTACTTC. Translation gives CASSLRTARETQYF.

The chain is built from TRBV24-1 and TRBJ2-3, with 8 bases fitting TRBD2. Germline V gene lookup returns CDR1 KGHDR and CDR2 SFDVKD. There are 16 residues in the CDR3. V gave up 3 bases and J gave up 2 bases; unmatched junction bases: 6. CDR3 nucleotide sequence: TGTGCCACCAGTGATACGGCTAGCGGGCACACAGATACGCAGTATTTT. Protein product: CATSDTASGHTDTQYF.

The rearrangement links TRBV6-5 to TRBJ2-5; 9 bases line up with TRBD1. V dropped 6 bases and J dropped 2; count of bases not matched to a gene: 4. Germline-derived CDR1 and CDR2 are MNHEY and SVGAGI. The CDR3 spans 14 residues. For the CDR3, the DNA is TGTGCCAGCAGCCTCGGACAGGGGCAAGAGACCCAGTACTTC. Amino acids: CASSLGQGQETQYF.

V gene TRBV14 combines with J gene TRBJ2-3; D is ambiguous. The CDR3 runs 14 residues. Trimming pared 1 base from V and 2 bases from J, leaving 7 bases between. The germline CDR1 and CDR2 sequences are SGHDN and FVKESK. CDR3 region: CASSQGVNTDTQYF. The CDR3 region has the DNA TGTGCCAGCAGCCAAGGCGTGAACACAGATACGCAGTATTTT.

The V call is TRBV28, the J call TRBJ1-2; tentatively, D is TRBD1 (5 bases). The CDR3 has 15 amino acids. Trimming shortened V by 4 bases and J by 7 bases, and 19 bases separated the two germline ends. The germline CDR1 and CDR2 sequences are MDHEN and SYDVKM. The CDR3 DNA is TGTGCCAGCAGTTCCTTGGAGGGGTTGGGAGGTGGCTACACCTTC. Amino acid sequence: CASSSLEGLGGGYTF.

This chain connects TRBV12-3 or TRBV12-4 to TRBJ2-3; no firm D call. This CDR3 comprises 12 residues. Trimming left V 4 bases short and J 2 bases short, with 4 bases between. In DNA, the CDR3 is TGTGCCAGCAGTTACGACACAGATACGCAGTATTTT. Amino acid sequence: CASSYDTDTQYF.

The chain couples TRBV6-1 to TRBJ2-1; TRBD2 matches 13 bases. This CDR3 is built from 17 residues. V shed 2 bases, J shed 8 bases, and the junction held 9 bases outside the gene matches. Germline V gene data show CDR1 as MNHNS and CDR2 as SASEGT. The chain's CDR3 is CASSESTTSGRTYEQFF. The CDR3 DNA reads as TGTGCCAGCAGTGAATCGACGACTAGCGGGAGGACTTATGAGCAGTTCTTC.

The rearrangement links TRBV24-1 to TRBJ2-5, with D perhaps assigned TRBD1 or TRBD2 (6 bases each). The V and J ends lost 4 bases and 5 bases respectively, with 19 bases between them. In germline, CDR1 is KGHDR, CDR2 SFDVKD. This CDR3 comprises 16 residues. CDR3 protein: CATSDLTIGGGETQYF. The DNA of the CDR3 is TGTGCCACCAGTGACTTGACTATCGGGGGCGGGGAGACCCAGTACTTC.

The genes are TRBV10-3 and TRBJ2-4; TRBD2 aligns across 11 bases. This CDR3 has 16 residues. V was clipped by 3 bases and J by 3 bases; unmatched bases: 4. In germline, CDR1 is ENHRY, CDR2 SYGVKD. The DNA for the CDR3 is TGTGCCATCAGTGATTTTGGACTAGCGGGCAAAAACATTCAGTACTTC. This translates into CAISDFGLAGKNIQYF.

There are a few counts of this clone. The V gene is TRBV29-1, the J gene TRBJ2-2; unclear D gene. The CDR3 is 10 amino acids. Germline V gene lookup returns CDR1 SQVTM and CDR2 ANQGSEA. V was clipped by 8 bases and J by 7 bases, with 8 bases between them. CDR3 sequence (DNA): TGCAGCCCCTGGGACGGGGAGCTGTTTTTT. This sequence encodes CSPWDGELFF.

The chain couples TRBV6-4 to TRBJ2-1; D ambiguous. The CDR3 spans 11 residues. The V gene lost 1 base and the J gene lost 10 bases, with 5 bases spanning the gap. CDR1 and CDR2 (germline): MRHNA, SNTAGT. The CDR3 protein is CASSDLGEQFF. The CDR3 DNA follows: TGTGCCAGCAGTGACTTAGGGGAGCAGTTCTTC.

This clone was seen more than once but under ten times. As DNA, the CDR3 is TGTGCCAGCAGCCAAGCTGTTGGTGGCTACACCTTC. Encoded protein: CASSQAVGGYTF. V gene TRBV14 combines with J gene TRBJ1-2; D not certain. The CDR3 loop spans 12 amino acids. Germline values: CDR1 SGHDN, CDR2 FVKESK. V was clipped by 1 base and J by 7 bases, with 7 bases between them.

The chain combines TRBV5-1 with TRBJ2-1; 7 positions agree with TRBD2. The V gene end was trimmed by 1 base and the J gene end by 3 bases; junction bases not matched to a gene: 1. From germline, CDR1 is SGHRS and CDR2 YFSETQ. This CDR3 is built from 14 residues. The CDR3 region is CASSLWEGYNEQFF. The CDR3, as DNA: TGCGCCAGCAGCTTGTGGGAGGGCTACAATGAGCAGTTCTTC.

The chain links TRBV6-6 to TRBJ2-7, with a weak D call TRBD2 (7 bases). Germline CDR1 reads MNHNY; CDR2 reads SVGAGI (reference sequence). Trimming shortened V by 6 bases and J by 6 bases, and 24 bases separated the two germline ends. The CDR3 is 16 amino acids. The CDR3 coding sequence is TGTGCCAGCAGCCTCCACGCCGGGGGGCTTAAGGGCGAGCAGTACTTC. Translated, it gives CASSLHAGGLKGEQYF.

CDR3 residues: CASSRLAGGQRGTGELFF. The DNA of the CDR3 is TGTGCCAGCAGTCGGCTAGCGGGAGGCCAACGAGGCACCGGGGAGCTGTTTTTT. The chain uses TRBV6-2 or TRBV6-3 and TRBJ2-2; TRBD2 agrees at 11 bases. V lost 5 bases and J lost 4; bases outside the gene matches: 12. Germline V gene data show CDR1 as MNHEY and CDR2 as SVGEGT. This CDR3 is 18 amino acids long.

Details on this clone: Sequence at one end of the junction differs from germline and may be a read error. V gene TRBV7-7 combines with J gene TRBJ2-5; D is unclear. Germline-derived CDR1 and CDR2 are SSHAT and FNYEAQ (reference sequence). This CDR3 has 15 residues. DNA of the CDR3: TGTGCTAGCAGCCGAATGTGGGGATTACAAGAGACCCAGTACTTC. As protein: CASSRMWGLQETQYF.

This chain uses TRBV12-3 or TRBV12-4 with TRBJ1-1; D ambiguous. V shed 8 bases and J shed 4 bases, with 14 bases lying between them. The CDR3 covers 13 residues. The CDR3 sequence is CASAWEASTEAFF. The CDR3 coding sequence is TGTGCCAGCGCCTGGGAGGCTAGCACTGAAGCTTTCTTT.